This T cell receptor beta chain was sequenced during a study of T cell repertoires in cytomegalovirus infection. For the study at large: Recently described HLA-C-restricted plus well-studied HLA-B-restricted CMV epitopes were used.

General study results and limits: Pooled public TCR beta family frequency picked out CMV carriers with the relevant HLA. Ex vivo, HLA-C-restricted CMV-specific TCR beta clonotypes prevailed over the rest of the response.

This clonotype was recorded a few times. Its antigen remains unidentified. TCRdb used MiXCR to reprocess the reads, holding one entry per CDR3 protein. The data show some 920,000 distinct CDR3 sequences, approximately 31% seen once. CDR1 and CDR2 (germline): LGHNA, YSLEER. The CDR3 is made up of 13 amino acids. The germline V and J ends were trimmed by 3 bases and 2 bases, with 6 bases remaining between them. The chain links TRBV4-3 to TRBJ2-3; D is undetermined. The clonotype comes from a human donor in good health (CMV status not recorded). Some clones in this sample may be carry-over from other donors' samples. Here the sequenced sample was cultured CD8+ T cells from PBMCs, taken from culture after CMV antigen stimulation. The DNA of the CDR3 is TGCGCCAGCAGCCACAGTAACACAGATACGCAGTATTTT. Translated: CASSHSNTDTQYF.